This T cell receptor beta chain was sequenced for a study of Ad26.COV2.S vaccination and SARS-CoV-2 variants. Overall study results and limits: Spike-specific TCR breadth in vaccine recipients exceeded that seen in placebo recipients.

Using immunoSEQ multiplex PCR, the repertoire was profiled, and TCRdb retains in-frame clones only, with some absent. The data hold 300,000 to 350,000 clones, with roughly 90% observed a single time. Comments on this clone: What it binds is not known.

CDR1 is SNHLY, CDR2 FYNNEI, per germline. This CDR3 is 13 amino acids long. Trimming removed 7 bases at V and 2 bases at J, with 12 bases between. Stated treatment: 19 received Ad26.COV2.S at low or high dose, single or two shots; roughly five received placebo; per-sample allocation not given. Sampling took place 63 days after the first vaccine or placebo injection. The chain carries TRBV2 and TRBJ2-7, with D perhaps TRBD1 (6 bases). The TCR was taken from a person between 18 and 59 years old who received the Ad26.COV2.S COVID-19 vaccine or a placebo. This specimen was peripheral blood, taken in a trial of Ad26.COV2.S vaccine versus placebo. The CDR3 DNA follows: TGTGCCAGCACGGAGGACAGACCCTACGAGCAGTACTTC. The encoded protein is CASTEDRPYEQYF.